This T cell receptor (beta chain) was sequenced for a study of T cells after yellow fever vaccination. Looking at the study overall: The authors prepared low-cell-number fractions using SMART-Seq v4 Ultra Low Input. Whole-study findings and limits: Most clones from primary vaccination resurfaced after the booster (96% CD4, less than 90% CD8). Abundant contaminating clonotypes from the bulk population could appear in FACS-sorted repertoires.

UMIs and a universal primer site were added when TCR cDNA was made by 5'RACE template switching. One entry per CDR3 protein, called by TCRdb with MiXCR from the 5' RACE reads. The top ten clones hold roughly 39% of a sample with 85,000 to 100,000 distinct CDR3 sequences, around 5.5% of them seen once. About this clonotype itself: The antigen remains unidentified.

The CDR3 has 16 amino acids. Trimming took off 2 bases at V and 0 bases at J, with 10 bases between the two ends. The germline V gene has CDR1 MNHEY and CDR2 SVGAGI. This chain joins TRBV6-5 and TRBJ1-4; no clear D gene. The TCR comes from a man aged 18 to 29 who received the YFV17D yellow fever vaccine. The specimen comprised CD8+ T cells sorted from PBMCs, sampled 10 days after the yellow fever booster vaccination. The CDR3 DNA reads TGTGCCAGCAGTTACGGGAGTGTTGCAACTAATGAAAAACTGTTTTTT. Its translation is CASSYGSVATNEKLFF.